The 8 T cell receptor beta chains in this list originate from one sample, sequenced in a study of low-dose radiotherapy and immunotherapy resistance in tumors. Time point indicated: after trial treatment. The treatment: LDRT plus nivolumab, ipilimumab, low-dose cyclophosphamide and aspirin (RACIN trial). Primers used for first-strand cDNA, a TRAV- and TRBV-specific set, covered both alpha and beta chains. TCR amplification ran 15 to 25 PCR cycles using constant-region and V-primer adapter primers. Via MiXCR, TCRdb re-called the reads, giving one row per CDR3 protein. The data hold approximately 100,000 distinct CDR3 sequences, with under 25% observed a single time. The sequences come from PBMCs, collected after low-dose radiotherapy plus immunotherapy. These receptors came from a male donor with prostate cancer.

This clonotype was detected ten times or more. The chain couples TRBV6-6 to TRBJ1-1, with 9 positions matching TRBD1. Germline CDR1 and CDR2: MNHNY and SVGAGI (reference sequence). Losses at the gene ends were 10 bases for V and 7 bases for J; bases not matched to a gene: 7. The CDR3 extends over 12 amino acids. DNA for the CDR3: TGTGCCACCCAAACAGGGGGCGGTGAAGCTTTCTTT. It yields the protein CATQTGGGEAFF.

This clonotype came up many times. The V and J genes are TRBV11-2 and TRBJ2-3; TRBD2 agrees at 9 bases. V lost 0 bases to trimming and J lost 2 bases; unmatched junction nucleotides: 3. The CDR3 covers 16 residues. Germline V gene data show CDR1 as SGHAT and CDR2 as FQNNGV. CDR3: CASSLDLGLATDTQYF. CDR3 DNA: TGTGCCAGCAGCTTAGATTTGGGACTAGCCACAGATACGCAGTATTTT.

This clonotype was counted many times. The DNA of the CDR3 is TGTGCCAGCAGCACCGGACAGTACGAGCAGTACTTC. Protein: CASSTGQYEQYF. The V and J genes are TRBV5-4 and TRBJ2-7, with TRBD1 as a possible D gene (6 bases). The germline gives CDR1 SGHNT, CDR2 YYREEE (reference sequence). Trimming left V 4 bases short and J 4 bases short, with 9 bases between. The CDR3 extends over 12 amino acids.

At least ten counts were recorded for this clonotype. The V gene is TRBV13, the J gene TRBJ2-5; tentative D call: TRBD2 (6 bases). V was pared by 4 bases and J by 5 bases, with 17 bases between. Germline V gene sequence: CDR1 PRHDT, CDR2 FYEKMQ (reference sequence). This CDR3 region has 15 residues. CDR3 bases: TGTGCCAGCAGCTCTCGACTAGTGTGGCCGGAGACCCAGTACTTC. As protein: CASSSRLVWPETQYF.

This clonotype was observed at least ten times. J is TRBJ2-4 and V is TRBV11-2; tentatively, D is TRBD1 (5 bases). Trimming shortened V by 6 bases and J by 0 bases, and 15 bases separated the two germline ends. The germline CDR1 and CDR2 sequences are SGHAT and FQNNGV. This CDR3 comprises 16 residues. CDR3 DNA sequence: TGTGCCAGCAGATCTTTGACAGCTATAGCCAAAAACATTCAGTACTTC. It specifies CASRSLTAIAKNIQYF.

This clonotype was found many times. The rearrangement joins TRBV20-1 to TRBJ2-7, with D possibly TRBD2 on 7 matching bases. Trimming cost V 6 bases and J 1 base, with 19 bases left between them. This CDR3 has 15 residues. Germline CDR1 is DFQATT and CDR2 is SNEGSKA (reference sequence). CDR3 sequence (DNA): TGCAGTGCCCCTCTAGGAGCGGGGACATCCTACGAGCAGTACTTC. Translated: CSAPLGAGTSYEQYF.

On this clonotype itself: It is likely a read error: a sequence one base away is far more abundant. The chain links TRBV6-1 to TRBJ1-1; D is undetermined. The CDR3 spans 15 residues. Germline-derived CDR1 and CDR2 are MNHNS and SASEGT. CDR3 bases: TGTGTCATCACCCAATCGGATTCATTACGGGGTGAAGCTTTCTTT. Amino acid sequence: CVITQSDSLRGEAFF.

The chain links TRBV20-1 to TRBJ2-1, with 11 bases that match TRBD2. Germline-derived CDR1 and CDR2 are DFQATT and SNEGSKA (reference sequence). This CDR3 comprises 15 residues. V lost 3 bases to trimming and J lost 3 bases; unmatched junction nucleotides: 4. The CDR3 DNA follows: TGCAGTGCTAGGCGACTAGCGGGGAACTACAATGAGCAGTTCTTC. Translated: CSARRLAGNYNEQFF.